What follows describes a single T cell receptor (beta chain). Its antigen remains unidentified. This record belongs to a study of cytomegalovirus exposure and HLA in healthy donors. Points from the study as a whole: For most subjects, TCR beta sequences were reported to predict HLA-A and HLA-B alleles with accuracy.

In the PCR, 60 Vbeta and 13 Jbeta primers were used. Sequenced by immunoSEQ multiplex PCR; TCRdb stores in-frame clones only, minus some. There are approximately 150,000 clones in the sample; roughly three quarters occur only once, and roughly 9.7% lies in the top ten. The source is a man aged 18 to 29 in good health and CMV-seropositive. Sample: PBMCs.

The CDR3 loop reads CSAKGGTGSGEQYF. The CDR3 bases are TGCAGCGCGAAGGGGGGGACAGGGTCGGGTGAGCAGTACTTC. The chain recombines TRBV29-1 with TRBJ2-7, with 9 bases lining up with TRBD1. The CDR3 has 14 residues. Per germline, CDR1 SQVTM and CDR2 ANQGSEA. After removal of 7 bases from V and 7 bases from J, the junction contained 14 bases not matched to a gene.